The sequence of this TCR beta chain was determined in a study of control samples from healthy donors and cancer patients. Generated by immunoSEQ multiplex PCR, the TCRdb table keeps only in-frame clones and is missing some. Among tens of thousands of clones, roughly 91% were seen once, and the ten largest hold approximately 15%. V lost 4 bases and J 2 bases, leaving 11 bases between the germline ends. CDR3 size: 15 residues. Germline CDR1 is LGHDT and CDR2 is YNNKEL (reference sequence). Sequenced input: blood. This receptor was taken from a man aged 50 to 60 in good health. This chain joins TRBV3-1 (or the pseudogene TRBV3-2) and TRBJ2-2; D not certain. This CDR3 is CASSRSRINTGELFF. The CDR3 nucleotides are TGTGCCAGCAGCCGATCGCGTATCAACACCGGGGAGCTGTTTTTT.